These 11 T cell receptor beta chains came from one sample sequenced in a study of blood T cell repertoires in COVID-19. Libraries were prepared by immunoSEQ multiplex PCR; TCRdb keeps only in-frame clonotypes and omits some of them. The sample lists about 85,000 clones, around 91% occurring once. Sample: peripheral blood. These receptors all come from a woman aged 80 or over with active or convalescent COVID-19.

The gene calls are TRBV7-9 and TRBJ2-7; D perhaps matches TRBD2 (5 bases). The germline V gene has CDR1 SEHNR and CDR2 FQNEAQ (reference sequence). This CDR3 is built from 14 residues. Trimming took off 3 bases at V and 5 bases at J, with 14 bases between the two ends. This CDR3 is CASSFPGLGNEQYF. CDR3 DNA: TGTGCCAGCAGCTTTCCGGGATTGGGTAACGAGCAGTACTTC.

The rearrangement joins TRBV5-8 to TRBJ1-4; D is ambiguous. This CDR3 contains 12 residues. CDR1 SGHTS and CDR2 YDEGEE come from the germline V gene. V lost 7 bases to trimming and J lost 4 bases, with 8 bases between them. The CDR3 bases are TGTGCCAGCGGAGGGTATAATGAAAAACTGTTTTTT. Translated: CASGGYNEKLFF.

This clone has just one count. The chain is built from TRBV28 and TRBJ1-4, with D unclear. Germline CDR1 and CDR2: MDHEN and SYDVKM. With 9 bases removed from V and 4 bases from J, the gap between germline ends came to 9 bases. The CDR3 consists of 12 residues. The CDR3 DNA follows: TGTGCCAGTCAAGGAGGTAATGAAAAACTGTTTTTT. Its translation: CASQGGNEKLFF.

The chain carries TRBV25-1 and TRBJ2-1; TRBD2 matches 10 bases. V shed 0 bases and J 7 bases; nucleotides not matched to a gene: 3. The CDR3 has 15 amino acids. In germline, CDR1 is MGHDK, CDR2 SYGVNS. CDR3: CASSEYVAGGNEQFF. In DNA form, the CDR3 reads TGTGCCAGCAGTGAATATGTAGCGGGAGGTAATGAGCAGTTCTTC. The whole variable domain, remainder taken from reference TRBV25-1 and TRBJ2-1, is EADIYQTPRYLVIGTGKKITLECSQTMGHDKMYWYQQDPGMELHLIHYSYGVNSTEKGDLSSESTVSRIRTEHFPLTLESARPSHTSQYLCASSEYVAGGNEQFFGPGTRLTVL.

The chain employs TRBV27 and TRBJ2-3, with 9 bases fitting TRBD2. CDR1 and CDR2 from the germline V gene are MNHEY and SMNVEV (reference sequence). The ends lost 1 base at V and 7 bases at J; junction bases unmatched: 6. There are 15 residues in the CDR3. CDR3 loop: CASSLLAGASHTQYF. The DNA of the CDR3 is TGTGCCAGCAGTTTATTAGCGGGAGCAAGTCATACGCAGTATTTT.

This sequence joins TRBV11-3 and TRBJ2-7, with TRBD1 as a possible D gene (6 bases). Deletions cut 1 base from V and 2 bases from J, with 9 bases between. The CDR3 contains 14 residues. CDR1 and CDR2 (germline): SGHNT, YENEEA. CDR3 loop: CASSLAGAPYEQYF. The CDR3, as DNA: TGTGCCAGCAGCTTAGCAGGGGCGCCCTACGAGCAGTACTTC.

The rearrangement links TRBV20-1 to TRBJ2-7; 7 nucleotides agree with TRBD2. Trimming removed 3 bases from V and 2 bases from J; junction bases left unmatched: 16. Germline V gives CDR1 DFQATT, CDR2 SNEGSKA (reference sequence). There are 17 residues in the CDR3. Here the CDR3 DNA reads TGCAGTGCTAGTTACGGTAGCGGGTTCAGTTCAACCTACGAGCAGTACTTC. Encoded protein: CSASYGSGFSSTYEQYF.

CDR3 protein: CASTGAGANVLTF. The DNA of the CDR3 is TGTGCCTCCACAGGGGCTGGGGCCAACGTCCTGACTTTC. This chain links TRBV28 with TRBJ2-6; TRBD1 aligns across 7 bases. There are 13 residues in the CDR3. Germline assignment: CDR1 MDHEN and CDR2 SYDVKM. With 11 bases clipped from V and 2 bases from J, the junction kept 3 bases outside the gene matches.

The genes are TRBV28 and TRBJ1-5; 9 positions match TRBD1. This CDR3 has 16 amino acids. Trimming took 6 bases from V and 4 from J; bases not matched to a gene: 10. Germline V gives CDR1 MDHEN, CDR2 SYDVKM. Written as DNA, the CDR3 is TGTGCCAGCAGGCCGACAGGGGGGAGGTGGAATCAGCCCCAGCATTTT. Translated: CASRPTGGRWNQPQHF.

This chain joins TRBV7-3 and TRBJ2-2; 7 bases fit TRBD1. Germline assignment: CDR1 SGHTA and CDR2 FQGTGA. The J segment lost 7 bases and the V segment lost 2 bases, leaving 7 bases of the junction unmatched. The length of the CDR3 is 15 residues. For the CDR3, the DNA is TGTGCCAGCAGCTTAGGGGCAGGGACAGACGGGGAGCTGTTTTTT. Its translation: CASSLGAGTDGELFF.

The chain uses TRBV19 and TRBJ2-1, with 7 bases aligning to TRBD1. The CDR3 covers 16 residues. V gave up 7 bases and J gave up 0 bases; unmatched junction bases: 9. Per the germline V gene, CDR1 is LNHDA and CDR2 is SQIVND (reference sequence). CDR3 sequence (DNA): TGTGCCAGTAAGATATCCCGACAGGGCTCCTACAATGAGCAGTTCTTC. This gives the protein CASKISRQGSYNEQFF.